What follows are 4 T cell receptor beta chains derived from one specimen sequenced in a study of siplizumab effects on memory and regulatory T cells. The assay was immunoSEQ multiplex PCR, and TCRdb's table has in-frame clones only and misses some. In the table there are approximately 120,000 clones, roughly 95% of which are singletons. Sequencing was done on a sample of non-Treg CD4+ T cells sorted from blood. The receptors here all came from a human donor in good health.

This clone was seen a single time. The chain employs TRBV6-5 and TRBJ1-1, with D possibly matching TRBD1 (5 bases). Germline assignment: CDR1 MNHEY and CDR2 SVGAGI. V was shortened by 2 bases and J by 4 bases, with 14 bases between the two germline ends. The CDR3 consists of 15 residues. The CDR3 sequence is CASSYPGIGATEAFF. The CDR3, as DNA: TGTGCCAGCAGTTACCCGGGGATCGGGGCCACTGAAGCTTTCTTT.

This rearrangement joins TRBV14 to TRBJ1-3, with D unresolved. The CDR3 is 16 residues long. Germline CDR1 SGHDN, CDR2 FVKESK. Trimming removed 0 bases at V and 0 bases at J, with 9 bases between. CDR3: CASSQDIRSSGNTIYF. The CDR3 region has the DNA TGTGCCAGCAGCCAAGATATCCGGAGCTCTGGAAACACCATATATTTT.

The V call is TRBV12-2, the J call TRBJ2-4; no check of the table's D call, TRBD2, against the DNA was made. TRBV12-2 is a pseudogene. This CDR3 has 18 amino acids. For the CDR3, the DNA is TGTGCAAGTCGCTTATCTAGCGGGGGGCGCATAGCCAAAAACATTCAGTACTTC. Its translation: CASRLSSGGRIAKNIQYF.

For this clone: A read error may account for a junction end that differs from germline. CDR3 nucleotides: TGTGCCAGCAATGGGGTAGCCTTC. Its translation is CASNGVAF. V is TRBV6-1 and J is TRBJ1-2; D gene ambiguous. The CDR3 sequence is 8 residues long. Per the germline V gene, CDR1 is MNHNS and CDR2 is SASEGT.